This TCR beta chain emerged from a study of blood T cell repertoires in COVID-19. Whole-study context: Samples representing acute and convalescent COVID-19 were sourced from the United States, Italy and Spain.

Trimming removed 6 bases from V and 6 bases from J; junction bases left unmatched: 4. Germline CDR1 reads MRHNA; CDR2 reads SNTAGT. CDR3 size: 14 residues. The authors' processing: The assay estimated nucleated cells by amplifying reference gene primers. Method: immunoSEQ multiplex PCR; TCRdb's copy keeps in-frame clones and lacks some. V, J and clone size are those of that table, while D and trimming were read from the DNA. The data show around 270,000 clones, with approximately 90% seen just once and about 0.8% held by the top ten. This rearrangement joins TRBV6-4 to TRBJ2-3; 12 bases align to TRBD2. Sequencing was carried out using peripheral blood. The sequence derives from a man aged 30-40 years with acute or convalescent COVID-19. DNA of the CDR3: TGTGCCAGCAGACCTAGCGGGGGGGCTGATACGCAGTATTTT. Protein product: CASRPSGGADTQYF.